This record concerns one T cell receptor beta chain sequence. Its antigen is as yet unknown. Memory CD4+ cells were defined as CD4+CD45RO+CD25-. Study-level findings and limits: Greatest tumor Treg TCR overlap was with tumor naive CD4+ cells. Tumor memory CD4+ T cell TCR gene usage was found to cluster with blood and lymph node memory CD4+ cells and with lymph node naive CD4+ cells.

After constant-region reverse-primer amplification, full-length variable regions underwent semi-nested PCR with Nested Universal Primer A. MiXCR, applied by TCRdb to the 5' RACE reads, yields one record per CDR3 protein. The sample has about 32,000 distinct CDR3 sequences, roughly 25% seen once. The trim removed 3 bases at V and 4 bases at J, leaving 5 bases unmatched. The CDR3 runs to 15 residues. The chain combines TRBV12-3 or TRBV12-4 with TRBJ2-1, with 8 bases lining up with TRBD2. The receptor was derived from a female donor with breast cancer. Sequenced input: memory CD4+ T cells sorted from blood. Subset given: memory CD4+ T cells, CD4+CD45RO+CD25-. CDR3 coding DNA: TGTGCCAGCAGTTTGGTACCTAGCGGGTACAATGAGCAGTTCTTC. Amino acids: CASSLVPSGYNEQFF.